The rows below give T cell receptor beta chains drawn from one sample of a study of the immune and genomic landscape of osteosarcoma. The data were produced by immunoSEQ multiplex PCR, yet TCRdb's version contains in-frame clones alone and is incomplete. The repertoire holds about 5,100 clones, over 65% seen once, with 5.5% to 7.5% in the top ten. The material sequenced was osteosarcoma tumor tissue from the lung. The receptors were gathered from a human donor with osteosarcoma. Each CDR3 is given with its conserved first and last residue. The order of the fields is V gene, clone size, D gene, J gene, CDR3 DNA, CDR3 protein. A D gene is named only where the DNA matches it firmly. Size values are once, few and many counts, or a class for expanded clones, and some rows have none.

TRBV12-5	once	-	TRBJ1-5	TGTGCTAGTGGTTTGTCGGGTAATCAGCCCCAGCATTTT	CASGLSGNQPQHF
TRBV7-3	-	-	TRBJ2-1	TGTGCCAGCAGCTTAAATCCCTCGGATGAGCAGTTCTTC	CASSLNPSDEQFF
TRBV6-1	-	TRBD1	TRBJ1-1	TGTGCCAGCAGCGAACGGGCCGGGACAGAGAACACTGAAGCTTTCTTT	CASSERAGTENTEAFF
TRBV4-1	-	-	TRBJ2-7	TGCGCCAGCAGCCTTAATCCGGGACCCGGAGGGGGCGAGCAGTACTTC	CASSLNPGPGGGEQYF
TRBV27	-	-	TRBJ2-1	TGTGCCAGCAGTTTAAGGTACCTTGGATTCATGAGCTCCTACAATGAGCAGTTCTTC	CASSLRYLGFMSSYNEQFF
TRBV19	-	-	TRBJ2-4	TGTGCCAGTAGTATCGGGACACCAAGCGGCATTCAGTACTTC	CASSIGTPSGIQYF
TRBV6-6	large	-	TRBJ2-6	TGTGCTGAGAGTTCTGGGGCCAACGTCCTGACTTTC	CAESSGANVLTF
TRBV9	-	-	TRBJ1-1	TGTGCCAGCAGCGTATCCACATCGTCTGAAGCTTTCTTT	CASSVSTSSEAFF
TRBV29-1	-	-	TRBJ2-3	TGCAGCGTTGACGCTAGCGCCGAGAGCACAGATACGCAGTATTTT	CSVDASAESTDTQYF
TRBV5-6	-	TRBD1	TRBJ2-7	TGTGCCAGCAGCTTACCAACAGGGGGCCACGAGCAGTACTTC	CASSLPTGGHEQYF
TRBV13	-	TRBD1	TRBJ2-1	TGTGCCAGCAGCCCCCGGACAGGGGTCAATGAGCAGTTCTTC	CASSPRTGVNEQFF
TRBV2	few	TRBD1	TRBJ1-2	TGTGCCAGCAGGGACTTCGGGACAGGGGATGGCTACACCTTC	CASRDFGTGDGYTF
TRBV30	-	-	TRBJ1-1	TGTGCCTGGAGTATGGGGCTTGACACTGAAGCTTTCTTT	CAWSMGLDTEAFF
TRBV11-2	few	TRBD1	TRBJ2-1	TGTGCCAGCAGCCCCGTTGGGGGACAGGGGGCCCATGAGCAGTTCTTC	CASSPVGGQGAHEQFF
TRBV27	few	-	TRBJ2-1	TGTGCCAGCAGTCTCTTAGCGGAGCCATACAATGAGCAGTTCTTC	CASSLLAEPYNEQFF
TRBV4-2	-	-	TRBJ2-2	TGTGCCAGCAGCCAAGAGGGCGGCGGGGAGCTGTTTTTT	CASSQEGGGELFF
TRBV6-6	-	-	TRBJ2-2	TGTGCCAGCAGTTACTGGGTTAGATCCAACACCGGGGAGCTGTTTTTT	CASSYWVRSNTGELFF
TRBV7-9	-	-	TRBJ1-3	TGTGCCAGCAGCTTAGGGGACGGGGGAAACACCATATATTTT	CASSLGDGGNTIYF
TRBV5-1	-	TRBD1	TRBJ2-7	TGCGCCAGCAGCACCTCAGGGGGTTACGAGCAGTACTTC	CASSTSGGYEQYF
TRBV19	-	TRBD1	TRBJ2-1	TGTGCCAGTAGTACGTCGCCGGGACAGGCGACCTACAATGAGCAGTTCTTC	CASSTSPGQATYNEQFF
TRBV7-9	-	-	TRBJ2-7	TGTGCCAGCACCTTGAAGTACCAAGGAGGACGCAGGGGTCCCTACGAGCAGTACTTC	CASTLKYQGGRRGPYEQYF
TRBV6-5	-	TRBD2	TRBJ2-1	TGTGCCAGCAGTTACTCCACTAGCGGGGGAAGTGAGCAGTTCTTC	CASSYSTSGGSEQFF
TRBV6-9	once	TRBD1	TRBJ1-5	TGTGCCAGCAGCCGGATTTACAGGGGGGCCCGTTATAGCAATCAGCCCCAGCATTTT	CASSRIYRGARYSNQPQHF
TRBV7-6	-	-	TRBJ2-2	TGTGCCAGCAGCTTTTCTAAAGGGTTTGCCGGGGAGCTGTTTTTT	CASSFSKGFAGELFF
TRBV29-1	-	TRBD1	TRBJ2-7	TGCAGCGTGCGGACGGGACAGATCTACGAGCAGTACTTC	CSVRTGQIYEQYF
TRBV11-2	-	-	TRBJ1-5	TGTGCCAGCAGCTGGACAGATGATCAGCCCCAGCATTTT	CASSWTDDQPQHF
TRBV27	-	-	TRBJ1-5	TGTGCCAGCAGTTTTGTGGGGAAAGGTAGCAATCAGCCCCAGCATTTT	CASSFVGKGSNQPQHF